This is a list of T cell receptor beta chains from one sample in a study of neoadjuvant anti-PD-1 for oral cavity cancer. Assay used: immunoSEQ multiplex PCR; TCRdb lists only in-frame clones, some missing. Altogether around 15,000 clones are present, around 71% being singletons, with the ten largest covering about 2.5%. Sequenced here: PBMCs, sampled before nivolumab (anti-PD-1) treatment. The receptors originated from a person aged 35-80 years with oral cavity squamous cell carcinoma. CDR3s include the opening cysteine and the closing phenylalanine or tryptophan. A D gene is named only where the DNA matches it firmly. Some rows mark clone size as missing; the rest say once, few, many or name a class of expanded clone.

D gene | J gene | clone size | V gene | CDR3 length | CDR3 DNA | CDR3 protein
- | TRBJ1-5 | - | TRBV19 | 13 | TGTGCCGTCCAGGGGTTCAGCAATCAGCCCCAGCATTTT | CAVQGFSNQPQHF
TRBD2 | TRBJ2-1 | - | TRBV5-1 | 16 | TGCGCCAGCAGCTCCCTTGGCGCGGGAGATTTGAATGAGCAGTTCTTC | CASSSLGAGDLNEQFF
- | TRBJ2-5 | - | TRBV11-3 | 13 | TGTGCCAGCAGCTTAGGTTGGGGTGAGACCCAGTACTTC | CASSLGWGETQYF
TRBD1 | TRBJ2-3 | - | TRBV13 | 18 | TGTGCCAGCAGCTTACCTAGGACAGGGGGCTTCGGGACAGATACGCAGTATTTT | CASSLPRTGGFGTDTQYF
TRBD2 | TRBJ2-1 | - | TRBV27 | 17 | TGTGCCGCAATTCCAACCGGGACTAGCGGGAGGCGGGTTGAGCAGTTCTTC | CAAIPTGTSGRRVEQFF
TRBD2 | TRBJ2-1 | - | TRBV2 | 16 | TGTGCCAGCAGTGATGTGACTAGCGGGAGTTTGAATGAGCAGTTCTTC | CASSDVTSGSLNEQFF
- | TRBJ1-5 | - | TRBV20-1 | 11 | TGCATACTAACAGGGATTCAGCCCCAGCATTTT | CILTGIQPQHF
- | TRBJ1-1 | - | TRBV28 | 14 | TGTGCCAGCAGTTTACAGACAGGGAACACTGAAGCTTTCTTT | CASSLQTGNTEAFF
- | TRBJ2-5 | - | TRBV5-6 | 13 | TGTGCCAGCAGCTTGGGCAGCCAAGAGACCCAGTACTTC | CASSLGSQETQYF
TRBD1 | TRBJ1-1 | - | TRBV15 | 16 | TGTGCCACCAGCAGAGGAGGACAGGGAGGATACACTGAAGCTTTCTTT | CATSRGGQGGYTEAFF
TRBD1 | TRBJ2-2 | - | TRBV30 | 17 | TGTGCCTGGAGTCCACTTTGGACAGGAACGGGCACCGGGGAGCTGTTTTTT | CAWSPLWTGTGTGELFF
TRBD1 | TRBJ2-7 | few | TRBV9 | 15 | TGTGCCAGCAGCGTAGCTACAGGGGGCGGGTACGAGCAGTACTTC | CASSVATGGGYEQYF
- | TRBJ2-7 | - | TRBV7-8 | 12 | TGTGCCACCATCGGGGCGTCCTACGAGCAGTACTTC | CATIGASYEQYF
- | TRBJ2-7 | - | TRBV27 | 17 | TGTGCCAGCAGCCCTTTGCGGTTTGGGTCCGGCTCCTACGAGCAGTACTTC | CASSPLRFGSGSYEQYF
- | TRBJ2-3 | once | TRBV12-5 | 16 | TGTGCTAGTGGTCTCGGGGGCGGGATGGGCACAGATACGCAGTATTTT | CASGLGGGMGTDTQYF
- | TRBJ1-5 | few | TRBV19 | 14 | TGTGCCAGTAGTATATCGGGGACCTATCAGCCCCAGCATTTT | CASSISGTYQPQHF
- | TRBJ1-5 | few | TRBV11-2 | 13 | TGTGCCAGCAGCTTAGAAAGCAATCAGCCCCAGCATTTT | CASSLESNQPQHF
- | TRBJ2-3 | - | TRBV7-7 | 17 | TGTGCTAGCAGCCCTAGCTTTGGGGACTTGCTCACAGATACGCAGTATTTT | CASSPSFGDLLTDTQYF
- | TRBJ2-7 | once | TRBV19 | 15 | TGTGCCAGTAGTCTCGCAGGGGGGGTAGATGCGGAGCAGTACTTC | CASSLAGGVDAEQYF
- | TRBJ1-1 | - | TRBV5-4 | 13 | TGTGCCAGCAGCTTGGAACCGAACACTGAAGCTTTCTTT | CASSLEPNTEAFF
TRBD2 | TRBJ2-2 | - | TRBV2 | 18 | TGTGCCAGCAGAACCTGGCTAGCGGGAGAAATTAGCACCGGGGAGCTGTTTTTT | CASRTWLAGEISTGELFF
- | TRBJ2-2 | few | TRBV4-2 | 12 | TGTGCCAGCAGCCAAGTATTCGGGGAGCTGTTTTTT | CASSQVFGELFF
TRBD2 | TRBJ2-3 | - | TRBV9 | 15 | TGTGCCAGCAGACCCGGGACTAGTTTTTCAGATACGCAGTATTTT | CASRPGTSFSDTQYF
- | TRBJ2-2 | - | TRBV7-7 | 17 | TGTGCTAGCAGCCAAGTGGGCGGGAATCTGAACACCGGGGAGCTGTTTTTT | CASSQVGGNLNTGELFF
TRBD1 | TRBJ1-4 | - | TRBV5-1 | 16 | TGCGCCAGCAGCCCCGGGACAGAGGCAACTAATGAAAAACTGTTTTTT | CASSPGTEATNEKLFF
- | TRBJ2-3 | - | TRBV5-1 | 16 | TGCGCCAGCAGCTTCCAGGGGGGGTTTACCACAGATACGCAGTATTTT | CASSFQGGFTTDTQYF
- | TRBJ1-1 | - | TRBV29-1 | 14 | TGCAGCTTGATTATCCCGTCTGTGGGCACTGAAGCTTTCTTT | CSLIIPSVGTEAFF
TRBD2 | TRBJ2-1 | - | TRBV5-1 | 16 | TGCGCCAGCAGCGGGGGAGGGCCGGCTACGGGCAATGAGCAGTTCTTC | CASSGGGPATGNEQFF
- | TRBJ2-1 | - | TRBV6-5 | 11 | TGTGCCAGCAGTTACGGCAATGAGCAGTTCTTC | CASSYGNEQFF